One and the same sample provided the 5 T cell receptor beta chains below, sequenced in a study of blood T cell repertoires in COVID-19. Repertoires were generated with immunoSEQ multiplex PCR, while TCRdb's copy carries only in-frame clones and drops some. The sample has 350,000 to 400,000 clones; approximately 88% are singletons. Specimen: PBMCs or T cells enriched from blood (not recorded which). The receptor set was obtained from a woman aged 25-40 years with acute COVID-19.

The chain has TRBV10-3 and TRBJ2-7, with TRBD1 identical over 7 bases. This CDR3 contains 14 residues. J was trimmed by 6 bases and V by 10 bases; bases with no gene match: 15. The germline CDR1 and CDR2 sequences are ENHRY and SYGVKD. CDR3 sequence reads: CATLLGQDVSEQYF. The CDR3 bases are TGTGCCACCTTACTCGGACAGGACGTCAGCGAGCAGTACTTC.

V gene TRBV23-1 combines with J gene TRBJ1-2, with 7 nucleotides matching TRBD1. TRBV23-1 is classed as an ORF, of uncertain function. V was pared by 1 base and J by 0 bases, with 5 bases of the junction left unmatched. The CDR3 length is 16 residues. CDR3 region: CASSQWAGGTNYGYTF. In DNA, the CDR3 is TGCGCCAGCAGTCAATGGGCAGGGGGAACTAACTATGGCTACACCTTC.

This clone was seen only once. The rearrangement links TRBV13 to TRBJ2-7, with D uncertain. The germline V gene has CDR1 PRHDT and CDR2 FYEKMQ (reference sequence). The CDR3 loop spans 13 amino acids. V lost 5 bases and J 3 bases, leaving 11 bases between the germline ends. CDR3 in amino acids: CASSVSGSYEQYF. The DNA of the CDR3 is TGTGCCAGCAGCGTATCTGGCAGCTACGAGCAGTACTTC. The full variable domain, with the rest looked up from reference TRBV13 and TRBJ2-7, is AAGVIQSPRHLIKEKRETATLKCYPIPRHDTVYWYQQGPGQDPQFLISFYEKMQSDKGSIPDRFSAQQFSDYHSELNMSSLELGDSALYFCASSVSGSYEQYFGPGTRLTVT.

The V call is TRBV9, the J call TRBJ2-2; 8 bases are shared with TRBD2. The V segment lost 4 bases and the J segment 6 bases; nucleotides outside the gene matches: 8. Germline V lookup: CDR1 SGDLS, CDR2 YYNGEE. CDR3 length equals 15 residues. Here the CDR3 reads CASSPGGAGAGELFF. CDR3 bases: TGTGCCAGCAGCCCCGGGGGGGCCGGGGCCGGGGAGCTGTTTTTT.

The chain couples TRBV7-2 to TRBJ2-1; TRBD2 agrees at 7 bases. V dropped 5 bases and J dropped 5; count of bases not matched to a gene: 9. The CDR3 is made up of 15 amino acids. Germline CDR1 SGHTA, CDR2 FQGNSA. CDR3 DNA sequence: TGTGCCAGCAGCCCTCGGCGGGGGTCAAACAATGAGCAGTTCTTC. Protein sequence: CASSPRRGSNNEQFF. The whole variable domain, remainder taken from reference TRBV7-2 and TRBJ2-1, is GAGVSQSPSNKVTEKGKDVELRCDPISGHTALYWYRQSLGQGLEFLIYFQGNSAPDKSGLPSDRFSAERTGGSVSTLTIQRTQQEDSAVYLCASSPRRGSNNEQFFGPGTRLTVL.